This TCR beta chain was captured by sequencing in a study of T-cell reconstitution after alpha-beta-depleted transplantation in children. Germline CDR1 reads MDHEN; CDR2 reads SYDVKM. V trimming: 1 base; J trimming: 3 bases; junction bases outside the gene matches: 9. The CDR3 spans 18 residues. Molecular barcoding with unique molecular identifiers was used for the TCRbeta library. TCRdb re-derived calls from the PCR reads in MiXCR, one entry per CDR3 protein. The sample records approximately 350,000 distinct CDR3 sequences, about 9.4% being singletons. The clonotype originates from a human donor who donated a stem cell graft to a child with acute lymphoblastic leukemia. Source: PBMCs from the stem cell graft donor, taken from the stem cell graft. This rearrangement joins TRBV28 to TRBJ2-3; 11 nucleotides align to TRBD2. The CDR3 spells CASSLSQGLAGGTDTQYF. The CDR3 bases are TGTGCCAGCAGTTTATCACAGGGGCTAGCGGGAGGTACAGATACGCAGTATTTT.